Sequencing of this TCR beta chain was carried out in a study of beta chain features in type 1 diabetes. As every portion of the isolated RNA was reverse transcribed, the sequencing read expressed TCRB transcripts. The repertoire was sequenced with immunoSEQ multiplex PCR; TCRdb's copy has only in-frame clones and lacks some. The sample contains approximately 340,000 clones, around 16% of which appear only once. On average, the one heparinised blood draw given by each donor was around 120 mL. Germline-derived CDR1 and CDR2 are GTSNPN and SVGIG (reference sequence). This CDR3 is built from 13 residues. Trimming stripped 2 bases from V and 5 bases from J, with 10 bases between. This clone was detected only a few times.

The clonotype comes from a woman under 30 in good health. Sequenced: naive CD4+ T cells from blood. The chain joins TRBV30 to TRBJ1-5, with D perhaps matching TRBD1 (5 bases). CDR3 coding DNA: TGTGCCTGGAGTCGGAGGGGAGATCAGCCCCAGCATTTT. Translating it yields CAWSRRGDQPQHF.